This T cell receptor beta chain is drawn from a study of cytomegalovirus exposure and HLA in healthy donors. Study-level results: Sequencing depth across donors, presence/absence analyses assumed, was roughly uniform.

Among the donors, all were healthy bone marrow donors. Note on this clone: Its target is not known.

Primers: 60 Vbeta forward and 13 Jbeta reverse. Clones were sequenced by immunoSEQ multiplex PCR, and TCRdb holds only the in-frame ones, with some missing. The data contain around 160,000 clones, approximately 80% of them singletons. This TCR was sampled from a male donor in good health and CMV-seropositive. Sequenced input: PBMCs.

CDR3 region: CASSRDRGEAFF. The CDR3 nucleotides read TGTGCCAGCAGTCGCGACAGGGGAGAAGCTTTCTTT. This sequence joins TRBV6-5 and TRBJ1-1; 8 bases match TRBD1. J lost 8 bases, V lost 5 bases, and 4 bases had no gene match. The CDR3 consists of 12 residues. Germline loops: CDR1 MNHEY, CDR2 SVGAGI.